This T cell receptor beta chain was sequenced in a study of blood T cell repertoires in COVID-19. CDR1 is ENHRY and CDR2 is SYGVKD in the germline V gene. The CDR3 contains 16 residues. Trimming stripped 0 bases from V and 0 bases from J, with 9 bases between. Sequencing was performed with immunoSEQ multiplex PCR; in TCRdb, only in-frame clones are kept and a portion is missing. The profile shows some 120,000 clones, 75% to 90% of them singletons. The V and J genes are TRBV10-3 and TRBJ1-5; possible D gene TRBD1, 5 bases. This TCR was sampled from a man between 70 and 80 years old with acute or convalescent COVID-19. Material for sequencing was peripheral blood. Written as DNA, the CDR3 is TGTGCCATCAGTGAGTCGACAGCTTATAGCAATCAGCCCCAGCATTTT. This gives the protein CAISESTAYSNQPQHF.